The present T cell receptor (beta chain) was sequenced within a study of vaccination effects on CD4 cells after COVID-19 (dated by TCRdb to 2021 to 2024). Broadly, across the study: Across the study, the median time from the second dose to post-vaccine sampling was 72 days (range 14 to 241). Cultures from other donors in the study were sequenced with the Oncomine TCR Beta short-read assay on an Illumina iSeq 100. SARS-CoV-2 spike-specific CD4+ TCR repertoires from before and after mRNA vaccination were compared in COVID-19 convalescent patients and in infection-naive vaccine recipients. A total of 9 to 11 COVID-19 convalescent patients and several SARS-CoV-2-naive healthy vaccine recipients were included in the full study. Beyond this particular receptor, the publication reports: Limitations of the study were the small number of convalescent patients and the absence of early post-infection timepoints. Among healthy vaccine recipients, nearly all vaccine-induced clones were SARS-CoV-2 mono-reactive, and just 1 of 255 was cross-reactive with common cold coronaviruses. Both infection-induced and vaccine-induced clones contracted markedly at late post-vaccination timepoints, which is consistent with waning T cell responses.

CDR1 is given as SEHNR and CDR2 as FQNEAQ, both from the germline V gene (reference sequence). Here V drops 5 bases and J drops 2 bases, and the junction holds 4 bases not matched to any gene. The CDR3 has 15 amino acids, counting the end cysteine and phenylalanine. Only the CDR3 portion is preserved as DNA: 45 bases, with reading frame beginning at the first base. The library was prepared using the immunoSEQ multiplex PCR assay. DNA from the CD4+ T cells that had been cultured and isolated underwent TCR beta CDR3 sequencing. Per the source publication's procedure: Non-productive TCR sequences were discarded, and reads were trimmed to the CDR3 region, with only CDR3s of 7 or more amino acids retained. The MANAFEST web app was used to identify antigen-specific clonotypes by comparing expansion in peptide wells with expansion in reference cultures. For clones to be considered positive, expansion at FDR<0.05 versus reference and all other wells, an odds ratio above 5, and a frequency above 0.1% in two replicate wells were required. Cross-reactive clonotypes were defined as significantly expanded in SARS-CoV-2 spike wells and in at least one common cold coronavirus spike condition. Using the stringdist R package, CDR3 similarity was measured by Levenshtein distance, and unrooted trees were constructed with ape in R 3.6.1. Sourced from immuneACCESS, this table was stored by TCRdb with only in-frame sequences that have V and J called. A share of the clones is absent; for the studies checked, an unresolved V gene accounts for under half, and the remainder has no known explanation. The V and J calls and clone size are taken from that table; D and trimming were inferred from the DNA. The sample table lists fewer than 40,000 clones, almost 85% of them with a count of one. Less than 2% of the sample rests with the top ten.

The ViraFEST assay stimulated PBMC with viral peptide pools and then used TCR sequencing to identify antigen-specific CD4+ T cell clonotypes by expansion. After 10 days of culture, CD4+ T cells were isolated with the EasySep CD4+ T cell isolation kit. Participants received two doses of either the BNT162b2 or the mRNA-1273 mRNA SARS-CoV-2 vaccine. Negative nucleocapsid antibody results before and after vaccination confirmed that the healthy vaccine recipients had no prior SARS-CoV-2 infection. A few million PBMC per well were cultured with 10 ug/ml peptides in IMDM containing 5% human AB serum, about 9.7 IU/ml IL-2 and gentamicin. Half of the culture medium was replaced with fresh IL-2-containing medium on days 3 and 7. Unless otherwise noted, each peptide stimulation condition was cultured in triplicate wells. Using Ficoll-Paque Plus gradient centrifugation, PBMC were separated from whole blood and then either used fresh or cryopreserved at -140C. The overlapping peptide pools covered the spike proteins of SARS-CoV-2 as well as those of the common cold coronaviruses HCoV-NL63, HCoV-OC43 and HCoV-229E. The QIAamp micro DNA kit was used to extract genomic DNA from the cultured CD4+ T cells.

About this clone itself: What this receptor recognizes is not known. Per-base qualities were not stored, and no clone one base away is much larger.

Sequenced here: CD4+ T cells from PBMCs cultured with HCoV-NL63 spike peptides, sampled after COVID-19 vaccination. What this sample's cell subset or site label stands for: HCoV-NL63 spike overlapping peptide pool stimulation. This TCR was recovered from a human donor who received a COVID-19 vaccine. Some clones in this sample may be carry-over from other donors' samples. The receptor chain draws on TRBV7-9 and TRBJ2-3; a stretch of 10 junction bases matches TRBD2. The nucleotide sequence reads as follows: TGTGCCAGCAGCAGTAGCGGGGGGTTCACAGATACGCAGTATTTT. It codes for CASSSSGGFTDTQYF.